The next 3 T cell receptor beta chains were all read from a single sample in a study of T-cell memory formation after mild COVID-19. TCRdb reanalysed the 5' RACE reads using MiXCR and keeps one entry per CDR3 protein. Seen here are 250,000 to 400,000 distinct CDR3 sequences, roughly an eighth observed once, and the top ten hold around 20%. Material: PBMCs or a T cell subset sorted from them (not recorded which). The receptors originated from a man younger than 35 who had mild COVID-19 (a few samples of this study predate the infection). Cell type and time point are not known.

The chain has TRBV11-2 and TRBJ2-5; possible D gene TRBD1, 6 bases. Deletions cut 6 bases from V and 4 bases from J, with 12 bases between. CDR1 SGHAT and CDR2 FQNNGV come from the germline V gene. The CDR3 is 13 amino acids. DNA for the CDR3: TGTGCCAGCAGGAGAGGGGGTCTAGAGACCCAGTACTTC. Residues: CASRRGGLETQYF. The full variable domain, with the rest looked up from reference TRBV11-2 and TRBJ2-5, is EAGVAQSPRYKIIEKRQSVAFWCNPISGHATLYWYQQILGQGPKLLIQFQNNGVVDDSQLPKDRFSAERLKGVDSTLKIQPAKLEDSAVYLCASRRGGLETQYFGPGTRLLVL.

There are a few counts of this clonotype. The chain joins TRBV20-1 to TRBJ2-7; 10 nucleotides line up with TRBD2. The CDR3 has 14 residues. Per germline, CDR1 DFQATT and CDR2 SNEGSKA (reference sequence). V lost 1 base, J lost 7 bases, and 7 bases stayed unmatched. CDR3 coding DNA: TGCAGTGCTAGAGGTCCAGCGGGGGGGAGGGAGCAGTACGTC. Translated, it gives CSARGPAGGREQYV.

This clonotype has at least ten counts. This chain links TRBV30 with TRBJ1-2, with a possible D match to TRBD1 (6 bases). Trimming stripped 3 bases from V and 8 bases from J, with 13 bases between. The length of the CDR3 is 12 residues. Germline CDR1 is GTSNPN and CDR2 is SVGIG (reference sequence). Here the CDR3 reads CAWSRQVNGYTF. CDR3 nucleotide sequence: TGTGCCTGGAGCAGACAGGTCAACGGCTACACCTTC.